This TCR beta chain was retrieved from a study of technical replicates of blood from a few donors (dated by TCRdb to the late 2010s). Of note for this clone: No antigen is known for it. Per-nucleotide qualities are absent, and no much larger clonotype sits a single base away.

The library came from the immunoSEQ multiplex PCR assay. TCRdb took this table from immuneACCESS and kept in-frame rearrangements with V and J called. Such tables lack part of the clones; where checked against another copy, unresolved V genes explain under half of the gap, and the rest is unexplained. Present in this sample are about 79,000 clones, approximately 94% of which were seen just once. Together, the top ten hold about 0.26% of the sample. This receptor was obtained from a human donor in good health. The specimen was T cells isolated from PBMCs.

At the DNA level, the sequence is TGTGCCAGCAGCGTGGGGGGACAGACCCTAACCCCCATCTACGAGCAGTACTTC. Translation gives CASSVGGQTLTPIYEQYF. The chain is made from TRBV7-8 and TRBJ2-7; tentative D gene TRBD1, with 7 bases matching. V is reduced by 5 bases and J by 3 bases, leaving a spacing of 26 bases between them. The CDR1 and CDR2 encoded by the germline V gene are SGHVS and FQNEAQ. The CDR3 spans 18 residues, from the cysteine through the phenylalanine. The only DNA kept is the CDR3, 54 bases in frame from the first base.